This TCR beta chain stems from a study of blood T cell repertoires in COVID-19. Overall study context: Acute-phase and convalescent COVID-19 samples originated in the United States, Italy and Spain. T cells, B-cell-depleted T cells, or PBMCs supplied cDNA or gDNA.

Authors' processing steps: Researchers report that nucleated cell counts were estimated from reference gene primer amplification. TCRdb keeps only in-frame clones here, not all; method: immunoSEQ multiplex PCR. V and J calls plus clone size are reproduced from that table; the DNA served to infer D and trimming. Counted here are approximately 250,000 clones, 84% occurring once; the ten biggest clones make up approximately 4%. Recruits, aged about 18 to 95 years, lived in 24 US areas. Sequenced input: PBMCs or T cells enriched from blood (not recorded which). This TCR came from a man younger than 45 with acute COVID-19.

CDR3 bases: TGTGCCAGCAGTGATATCGGGACAGGGCAAATACCCCTCCACTTT. Encoded protein: CASSDIGTGQIPLHF. The chain couples TRBV6-1 to TRBJ1-6; 9 bases map to TRBD1. With 3 bases clipped from V and 12 bases from J, the junction kept 9 bases outside the gene matches. The CDR3 has 15 residues. Looked up from germline, CDR1 is MNHNS and CDR2 is SASEGT.